This passage covers 27 T cell receptor beta chains from one sample sequenced in a study of cytomegalovirus exposure and HLA in healthy donors. Sequencing was performed with immunoSEQ multiplex PCR; in TCRdb, only in-frame clones are kept and a portion is missing. This table has some 130,000 clones, 70% to 85% appearing once. The sample consisted of PBMCs. The receptors derive from a man aged 25-45 years in good health and CMV-seropositive.

The chain combines TRBV21-1 with TRBJ1-2; the D call in the table, TRBD1, was not verified against the DNA. TRBV21-1 is a documented pseudogene. The CDR3 covers 19 residues. CDR3 amino acids: CASSKSSLVGAAVEYGYTF. The CDR3 DNA is TGTGCCAGCAGCAAATCAAGCTTGGTAGGGGCCGCCGTGGAGTATGGCTACACCTTC.

This clone was seen a handful of times. The V gene is TRBV5-1, the J gene TRBJ2-7; 8 nucleotides match TRBD2. V lost 4 bases, J lost 6 bases, and 9 bases stayed unmatched. The V gene's germline CDR1 is SGHRS and CDR2 YFSETQ. This CDR3 comprises 14 residues. CDR3: CASSSAGLGSEQYF. DNA of the CDR3: TGCGCCAGCAGCAGTGCGGGACTAGGATCCGAGCAGTACTTC. Together with reference TRBV5-1 and TRBJ2-7, the CDR3 gives the full variable domain: KAGVTQTPRYLIKTRGQQVTLSCSPISGHRSVSWYQQTPGQGLQFLFEYFSETQRNKGNFPGRFSGRQFSNSRSEMNVSTLELGDSALYLCASSSAGLGSEQYFGPGTRLTVT.

This clone has only a few counts. The CDR3: CASSPDKWPLHF. As DNA, the CDR3 is TGCGCCAGCAGCCCGGACAAGTGGCCCCTCCACTTT. V is TRBV5-1 and J is TRBJ1-6; tentative D call: TRBD1 (5 bases). The CDR3 has 12 residues. The V end lost 4 bases, the J end lost 13 bases, and 12 bases lay between the germline ends. The V gene's germline CDR1 is SGHRS and CDR2 YFSETQ.

This clone was observed once. The junction departs from the called germline gene at one end, perhaps through a read error. The CDR3 DNA reads as TGTGCCTGGAGTGGGACTAGCATAGATACGCAGTATTTT. This sequence encodes CAWSGTSIDTQYF. The V call is TRBV30, the J call TRBJ2-3; TRBD2 matches at 8 bases. Germline V CDR1 and CDR2: GTSNPN, SVGIG (reference sequence). CDR3 length equals 13 residues.

The rearrangement joins TRBV11-2 to TRBJ2-3; 9 nucleotides align to TRBD2. CDR1 is SGHAT, CDR2 FQNNGV, per germline. Trimming took 3 bases from V and 3 from J; bases not matched to a gene: 4. The CDR3 covers 15 residues. In DNA, the CDR3 is TGTGCCAGCAGCTTGACTAGCGGTATTACAGATACGCAGTATTTT. This encodes CASSLTSGITDTQYF. Supplemented by reference TRBV11-2 and TRBJ2-3, the full variable domain reads EAGVAQSPRYKIIEKRQSVAFWCNPISGHATLYWYQQILGQGPKLLIQFQNNGVVDDSQLPKDRFSAERLKGVDSTLKIQPAKLEDSAVYLCASSLTSGITDTQYFGPGTRLTVL.

The gene calls are TRBV10-3 and TRBJ2-7; unclear D gene. V gave up 6 bases and J gave up 3 bases, with 9 bases separating them. The CDR3 is 12 amino acids. The germline V gene has CDR1 ENHRY and CDR2 SYGVKD. CDR3: CAIRTPGYEQYF. As DNA, the CDR3 is TGTGCCATCAGGACCCCGGGCTACGAGCAGTACTTC.

The count of this clone is one. CDR3 protein: CASSIPTGGTEAFF. In nucleotides, the CDR3 is TGCGCCAGCAGCATCCCTACAGGGGGAACTGAAGCTTTCTTT. The V call is TRBV5-1, the J call TRBJ1-1; 8 bases agree with TRBD1. This CDR3 has 14 amino acids. CDR1 and CDR2 (germline): SGHRS, YFSETQ. V lost 4 bases and J lost 5; bases outside the gene matches: 7.

Only one count was recorded for this clone. V usage is TRBV6-5 and J usage is TRBJ2-7; 11 bases map to TRBD2. CDR3 length: 15 amino acids. Germline V gene data show CDR1 as MNHEY and CDR2 as SVGAGI. The V segment lost 2 bases and the J segment 1 base; nucleotides outside the gene matches: 1. The CDR3 reads CASSYASGRSYEQYF. CDR3 nucleotides: TGTGCCAGCAGTTACGCTAGCGGGAGGTCCTACGAGCAGTACTTC.

The chain links TRBV7-7 to TRBJ2-5, with 8 nucleotides matching TRBD2. This CDR3 comprises 15 residues. J lost 5 bases, V lost 1 base, and 6 bases had no gene match. Per the germline V gene, CDR1 is SSHAT and CDR2 is FNYEAQ (reference sequence). The CDR3: CASSLEREPWETQYF. CDR3 DNA sequence: TGTGCCAGCAGCTTAGAGCGGGAGCCGTGGGAGACCCAGTACTTC.

The V call is TRBV2, the J call TRBJ1-4, with a possible D match to TRBD1 (6 bases). The CDR3 runs to 14 residues. Per germline, CDR1 SNHLY and CDR2 FYNNEI. The V end lost 5 bases, the J end lost 0 bases, and 7 bases lay between the germline ends. This chain's CDR3 is CASSRTATNEKLFF. CDR3 DNA sequence: TGTGCCAGCAGTCGGACAGCAACTAATGAAAAACTGTTTTTT.

J is TRBJ2-3 and V is TRBV5-1; D gene unclear. Trimming took off 0 bases at V and 8 bases at J, with 10 bases between the two ends. The CDR3 covers 13 residues. CDR1 and CDR2 from the germline V gene are SGHRS and YFSETQ. CDR3 in DNA: TGCGCCAGCAGCTTGGACTCCCCAGGTACGCAGTATTTT. Its protein product is CASSLDSPGTQYF.

This clone was counted a few times. The chain joins TRBV21-1 to TRBJ1-2. TRBV21-1 is a pseudogene. The CDR3 consists of 13 residues. In DNA, the CDR3 is TGTGCCAGCACCCGGCGGGGGGACCCTGGCTACACCTTC. Translating gives CASTRRGDPGYTF.

V is TRBV27 and J is TRBJ1-2; the D gene is possibly TRBD1 (6 bases). The V end lost 2 bases, the J end lost 0 bases, and 16 bases lay between the germline ends. CDR1 is MNHEY, CDR2 SMNVEV, per germline (reference sequence). The CDR3 covers 17 residues. The CDR3 reads CASSLAYTGLSNYGYTF. CDR3 nucleotides: TGTGCCAGCAGTTTAGCCTATACAGGGCTTTCTAACTATGGCTACACCTTC.

The chain uses TRBV6-1 and TRBJ1-1, with 7 positions matching TRBD1. V lost 10 bases and J lost 3; bases outside the gene matches: 11. The CDR3 is made up of 14 amino acids. Germline assignment: CDR1 MNHNS and CDR2 SASEGT. The CDR3 DNA sequence: TGTGCCACCTTACGAAGACAGGGCCACACTGAAGCTTTCTTT. Its translation is CATLRRQGHTEAFF.

This chain connects TRBV10-3 to TRBJ1-4; 9 bases agree with TRBD1. The CDR3 length is 13 residues. Germline lookup yields CDR1 ENHRY and CDR2 SYGVKD. V lost 11 bases, J lost 8 bases, and 9 bases stayed unmatched. Here the CDR3 reads CAARDRVSEKLFF. Here the CDR3 DNA reads TGTGCCGCCCGGGACAGGGTGTCCGAAAAACTGTTTTTT.

This clone was picked up many times. The chain employs TRBV15 and TRBJ1-1; 9 nucleotides agree with TRBD1. CDR1 is LNHNV, CDR2 YYDKDF, per germline (reference sequence). Losses at the gene ends were 3 bases for V and 1 base for J; bases not matched to a gene: 3. The CDR3 contains 15 residues. CDR3 sequence (DNA): TGTGCCACCAGCAGCACAGGGGGCGAGAACACTGAAGCTTTCTTT. Translating it yields CATSSTGGENTEAFF.

A note on this clone: One end of the junction fails to match germline, which may point to a read error. The chain carries TRBV2 and TRBJ1-2, with D possibly being TRBD1 (5 bases). The CDR3 contains 14 residues. Germline lookup yields CDR1 SNHLY and CDR2 FYNNEI. The CDR3 sequence is CASSDWGTKYGYTF. The CDR3 DNA follows: TGTGCCAGCAGTGATTGGGGGACTAAGTATGGCTACACCTTC.

CDR3 protein: CASSLGQGLSYEQYF. In DNA, the CDR3 is TGTGCCAGCAGCCTTGGACAGGGACTATCCTACGAGCAGTACTTC. J is TRBJ2-7 and V is TRBV7-3; a possible D gene is TRBD1 (8 bases). This CDR3 region has 15 residues. Trimming removed 5 bases at V and 1 base at J, with 15 bases between. CDR1 is SGHTA, CDR2 FQGTGA, per germline.

The gene calls are TRBV18 and TRBJ1-6; TRBD1 agrees at 8 bases. The germline V gene encodes CDR1 KGHSH and CDR2 LQKENI. V shed 2 bases, J shed 8 bases, and the junction held 2 bases outside the gene matches. The CDR3 totals 14 residues. CDR3: CASSPTGGDSPLHF. The CDR3 nucleotides read TGTGCCAGCTCACCAACAGGGGGAGATTCACCCCTCCACTTT. Combining the CDR3 with reference TRBV18 and TRBJ1-6 gives the whole variable domain NAGVMQNPRHLVRRRGQEARLRCSPMKGHSHVYWYRQLPEEGLKFMVYLQKENIIDESGMPKERFSAEFPKEGPSILRIQQVVRGDSAAYFCASSPTGGDSPLHFGNGTRLTVT.

This clone was picked up many times. Other nucleotide sequences from this sample produce the same CDR3. This chain uses TRBV5-1 with TRBJ1-4; a possible D gene is TRBD1 (6 bases). The CDR3 covers 14 residues. Germline V gives CDR1 SGHRS, CDR2 YFSETQ. V was shortened by 0 bases and J by 6 bases, with 9 bases between the two germline ends. The CDR3 spells CASSLAGGYEKLFF. The DNA for the CDR3 is TGCGCCAGCAGCTTGGCGGGGGGCTATGAAAAACTGTTTTTT.

The chain recombines TRBV15 with TRBJ2-5; 7 bases map to TRBD1. V shed 0 bases and J 5 bases; nucleotides not matched to a gene: 24. The CDR3 totals 21 residues. CDR1 and CDR2 (germline): LNHNV, YYDKDF (reference sequence). This CDR3 reads CATSRDKAIVGQSIRIETQYF. The CDR3 region has the DNA TGTGCCACCAGCAGAGATAAGGCGATCGTGGGACAGTCAATAAGAATTGAGACCCAGTACTTC.

This chain links TRBV6-5 with TRBJ2-2; 9 nucleotides agree with TRBD2. V was clipped by 2 bases and J by 3 bases; unmatched bases: 4. CDR1 MNHEY and CDR2 SVGAGI come from the germline V gene. This CDR3 spans 16 amino acids. CDR3 sequence reads: CASSYPSGAHTGELFF. CDR3 in DNA: TGTGCCAGCAGTTACCCTAGCGGGGCTCACACCGGGGAGCTGTTTTTT.

The chain joins TRBV7-6 to TRBJ2-7; D possibly corresponds to TRBD2 (6 bases). This CDR3 has 15 residues. V was pared by 3 bases and J by 6 bases, with 18 bases between. Germline-derived CDR1 and CDR2 are SGHVS and FNYEAQ. CDR3 loop: CASSFSGESPIEQYF. The DNA for the CDR3 is TGTGCCAGCAGCTTCTCGGGAGAGAGTCCCATCGAGCAGTACTTC.

Comment on this clone: Mismatch with germline at one junction end may stem from a read error. This CDR3 is CASAGRIYGYTF. The CDR3 nucleotides are TGTGCCAGCGCAGGGAGGATTTATGGTTACACCTTC. V gene TRBV6-1 combines with J gene TRBJ1-2; D possibly corresponds to TRBD1 (5 bases). Germline CDR1 reads MNHNS; CDR2 reads SASEGT. This CDR3 contains 12 residues.

The chain couples TRBV18 to TRBJ2-7, with D unclear. Germline values: CDR1 KGHSH, CDR2 LQKENI. CDR3 length equals 13 residues. The V and J ends lost 3 bases and 5 bases respectively, with 11 bases between them. The CDR3 DNA is TGTGCCAGCTCACCGACGTTACAGAACGAGCAGTACTTC. Translating gives CASSPTLQNEQYF.

The sample holds many counts of this clone. The chain combines TRBV7-3 with TRBJ2-7, with TRBD1 matching over 10 bases. Per germline, CDR1 SGHTA and CDR2 FQGTGA. This CDR3 comprises 13 residues. The V segment lost 5 bases and the J segment 6 bases; nucleotides outside the gene matches: 4. The CDR3 nucleotides are TGTGCCAGCAGCCAGGGACAGGGGAGCGAGCAGTACTTC. Residues: CASSQGQGSEQYF. Drawing the rest from reference TRBV7-3 and TRBJ2-7, the complete variable domain is GAGVSQTPSNKVTEKGKYVELRCDPISGHTALYWYRQSLGQGPEFLIYFQGTGAADDSGLPNDRFFAVRPEGSVSTLKIQRTERGDSAVYLCASSQGQGSEQYFGPGTRLTVT.

The chain couples TRBV27 to TRBJ2-1; 12 bases map to TRBD2. CDR1 is MNHEY, CDR2 SMNVEV, per germline (reference sequence). With 5 bases clipped from V and 7 bases from J, the junction kept 9 bases outside the gene matches. CDR3 length: 16 amino acids. The CDR3 coding sequence is TGTGCCAGCAGTGCAGGCACTAGCGGGAGGTTAAATGAGCAGTTCTTC. Its protein is CASSAGTSGRLNEQFF.